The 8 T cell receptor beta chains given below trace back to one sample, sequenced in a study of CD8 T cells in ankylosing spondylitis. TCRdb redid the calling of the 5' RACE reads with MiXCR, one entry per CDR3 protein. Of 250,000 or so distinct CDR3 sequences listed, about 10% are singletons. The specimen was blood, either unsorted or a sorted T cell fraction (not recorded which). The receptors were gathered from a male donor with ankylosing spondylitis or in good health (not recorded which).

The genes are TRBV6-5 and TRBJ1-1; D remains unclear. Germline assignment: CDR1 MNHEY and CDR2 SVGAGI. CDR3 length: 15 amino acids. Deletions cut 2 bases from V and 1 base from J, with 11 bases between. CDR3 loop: CASSYGGITNTEAFF. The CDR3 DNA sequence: TGTGCCAGCAGTTACGGTGGCATTACGAACACTGAAGCTTTCTTT.

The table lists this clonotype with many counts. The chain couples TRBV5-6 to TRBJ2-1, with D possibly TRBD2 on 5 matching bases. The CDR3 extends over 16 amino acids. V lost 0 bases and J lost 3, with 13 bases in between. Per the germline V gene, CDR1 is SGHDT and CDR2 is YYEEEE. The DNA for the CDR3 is TGTGCCAGCAGCTTGGTGGTGGGAGACCTCTACAATGAGCAGTTCTTC. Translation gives CASSLVVGDLYNEQFF.

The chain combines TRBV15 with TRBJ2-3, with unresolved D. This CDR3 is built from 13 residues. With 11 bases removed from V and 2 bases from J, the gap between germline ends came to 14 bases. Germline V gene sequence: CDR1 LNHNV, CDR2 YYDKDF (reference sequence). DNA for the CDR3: TGTGCCTCACGGGTTACGCACACAGATACGCAGTATTTT. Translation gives CASRVTHTDTQYF.

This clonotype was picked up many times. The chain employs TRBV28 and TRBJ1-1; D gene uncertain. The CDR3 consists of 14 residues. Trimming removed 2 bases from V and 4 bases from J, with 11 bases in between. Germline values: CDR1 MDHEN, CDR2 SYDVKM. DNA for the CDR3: TGTGCCAGCAGTTTAACCGGCATCGGCACTGAAGCTTTCTTT. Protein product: CASSLTGIGTEAFF.

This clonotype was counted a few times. The CDR3 reads CASSLEAGRVHF. CDR3 DNA sequence: TGTGCCAGCAGCTTAGAAGCGGGTCGCGTCCACTTT. V is TRBV7-9 and J is TRBJ1-6, with D uncertain. The length of the CDR3 is 12 residues. V lost 1 base and J 17 bases, leaving 12 bases between the germline ends. The germline gives CDR1 SEHNR, CDR2 FQNEAQ (reference sequence).

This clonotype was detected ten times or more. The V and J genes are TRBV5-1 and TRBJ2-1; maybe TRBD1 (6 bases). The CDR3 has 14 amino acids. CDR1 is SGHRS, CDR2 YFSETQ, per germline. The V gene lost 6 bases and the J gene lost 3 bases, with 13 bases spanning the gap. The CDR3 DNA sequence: TGCGCCAGCACCGCAAAGGGGGTCTACAATGAGCAGTTCTTC. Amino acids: CASTAKGVYNEQFF.

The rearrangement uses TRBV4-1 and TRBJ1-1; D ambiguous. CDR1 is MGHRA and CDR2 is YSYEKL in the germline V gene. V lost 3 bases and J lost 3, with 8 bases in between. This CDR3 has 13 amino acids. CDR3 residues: CASSQISDTEAFF. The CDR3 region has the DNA TGCGCCAGCAGCCAGATATCCGACACTGAAGCTTTCTTT.

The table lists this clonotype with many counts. The DNA for the CDR3 is TGCGCCAGCAGCCAAGGAACAGGGGTTGGCTTCGATCAGCCCCAGCATTTT. Amino acids: CASSQGTGVGFDQPQHF. The chain employs TRBV4-1 and TRBJ1-5; 7 bases are a match to TRBD1. Germline V CDR1 and CDR2: MGHRA, YSYEKL. The V and J ends lost 1 base and 5 bases, in that order; junction bases with no gene match: 11. This CDR3 is 17 amino acids long.